The 23 T cell receptor beta chains given below trace back to one sample, sequenced in a study of T cells in women clearing cervical HPV infection. The assay was immunoSEQ multiplex PCR, and TCRdb's table has in-frame clones only and misses some. Found here are some 37,000 clones; the top ten clones hold 3.5% to 4.5%. Material: blood buffy coat. These receptor sequences come from a woman between 18 and 75 years old with a cervical HPV16 infection that either progressed to CIN3+ or cleared (not recorded which).

In the case of this clone: The missing CDR3 end, 3 residues past where the read stops, is filled in from the germline J gene. The rearrangement joins TRBV7-9 to TRBJ1-1, with unresolved D. CDR1 and CDR2 from the germline V gene are SEHNR and FQNEAQ (reference sequence). There are 11 residues in the CDR3. The sequenced CDR3 bases are TGTGCCAGCAGCCCCAGTTTGTTG. It encodes CASSPSLL. The whole CDR3 region reads CASSPSLLAFF.

Regarding this clone: The read is 3 residues too short to cover the CDR3 end, so that end is filled in from the germline J gene. The V gene is TRBV7-3, the J gene TRBJ2-3; a weak D match, TRBD2 (6 bases). There are 15 residues in the CDR3. From germline, CDR1 is SGHTA and CDR2 FQGTGA. V lost 5 bases and J 2 bases, leaving 14 bases between the germline ends. The CDR3 sequence is CASSPQTSHTDTQYF. The CDR3 bases that were read are TGTGCCAGCAGCCCTCAGACTAGTCACACAGATACG.

A note on this clone: The CDR3 goes on 3 residues after the read ends, and that part is filled in from the germline J gene. This chain uses TRBV12-3 or TRBV12-4 with TRBJ2-3; D uncertain. V shed 3 bases and J shed 2 bases, with 9 bases lying between them. The CDR3 is 14 residues long. CDR3 residues: CASSFAYFTDTQYF. The sequenced part of the CDR3 DNA is TGTGCCAGCAGTTTTGCCTACTTCACAGATACG.

For this clone: The CDR3 end falls 3 residues outside the read, so it is completed with the germline J gene. The chain is built from TRBV19 and TRBJ1-5; weak D call: TRBD1 (5 bases). V was shortened by 3 bases and J by 0 bases, with 15 bases between the two germline ends. CDR1 is LNHDA and CDR2 is SQIVND in the germline V gene (reference sequence). This CDR3 is 17 amino acids long. This CDR3 reads CASSMDGGGNSNQPQHF. CDR3 DNA (partial): TGTGCCAGTAGTATGGACGGGGGTGGAAATAGCAATCAGCCC. Combining the CDR3 with reference TRBV19 and TRBJ1-5 gives the whole variable domain DGGITQSPKYLFRKEGQNVTLSCEQNLNHDAMYWYRQDPGQGLRLIYYSQIVNDFQKGDIAEGYSVSREKKESFPLTVTSAQKNPTAFYLCASSMDGGGNSNQPQHFGDGTRLSIL.

A word on this clone: Read coverage stops 3 residues before the CDR3 terminus; the germline J gene supplies the remainder. The chain recombines TRBV5-5 with TRBJ1-5; a possible D gene is TRBD1 (5 bases). From germline, CDR1 is SGHKS and CDR2 YYEKEE (reference sequence). V shed 4 bases and J shed 6 bases, with 14 bases lying between them. The CDR3 spans 14 residues. The CDR3 bases that were read are TGTGCCAGCAGCCCCGACAGTATAGGTCAGCCC. The encoded protein is CASSPDSIGQP. In full, the CDR3 reads CASSPDSIGQPQHF.

On this clone: The read ends 3 residues early relative to the CDR3; the germline J gene fills the gap. The chain recombines TRBV7-2 with TRBJ2-1; maybe TRBD1 (6 bases). Germline V gene data show CDR1 as SGHTA and CDR2 as FQGNSA. The CDR3 extends over 15 amino acids. V was cut by 2 bases and J by 1 base, with 9 bases left in between. The CDR3 spells CASSLSRGSYNEQFF. The sequenced CDR3 bases are TGTGCCAGCAGCTTAAGCAGGGGATCCTACAATGAG. Full variable domain (rest looked up from reference TRBV7-2 and TRBJ2-1): GAGVSQSPSNKVTEKGKDVELRCDPISGHTALYWYRQSLGQGLEFLIYFQGNSAPDKSGLPSDRFSAERTGGSVSTLTIQRTQQEDSAVYLCASSLSRGSYNEQFFGPGTRLTVL.

In terms of frequency, this clone is medium-sized. The CDR3 extends 3 residues past the end of the read, so its final part is completed from the germline J gene. The chain is built from TRBV18 and TRBJ2-3; TRBD1 matches at 9 bases. From germline, CDR1 is KGHSH and CDR2 LQKENI. With 6 bases clipped from V and 3 bases from J, the junction kept 4 bases outside the gene matches. The CDR3 totals 14 residues. Incomplete CDR3 DNA: TGTGCCAGCTCCGGACAGGGGAAGACAGATACG. It specifies CASSGQGKTDT. The entire CDR3 reads CASSGQGKTDTQYF.

Concerning this clone: Coverage ceases 3 residues before the CDR3 finishes, and the germline J gene fills in the end. V is TRBV7-8 and J is TRBJ1-2; no definite D call. V shed 1 base and J shed 7 bases, with 10 bases lying between them. Germline loops: CDR1 SGHVS, CDR2 FQNEAQ. There are 13 residues in the CDR3. The CDR3 here is CASSLESRVGYTF. CDR3 bases read: TGTGCCAGCAGCTTAGAATCGAGGGTTGGC.

To note about this clone: The read stops 3 residues short of the end of the CDR3; the missing end is completed from the germline J gene. The genes are TRBV10-3 and TRBJ2-7; perhaps TRBD2 as D (6 bases). The CDR3 has 18 amino acids. The germline gives CDR1 ENHRY, CDR2 SYGVKD. Trimming took off 0 bases at V and 0 bases at J, with 18 bases between the two ends. Incomplete CDR3 DNA: TGTGCCATCAGTGAGTCGTCTTTAAAAGTGGGGGGCTCCTACGAG. This translates into CAISESSLKVGGSYE. The whole CDR3 protein is CAISESSLKVGGSYEQYF.

As for this clone: The CDR3 goes on 3 residues after the read ends, and that part is filled in from the germline J gene. The V and J genes are TRBV4-2 and TRBJ2-5, with 9 bases lining up with TRBD2. Per the germline V gene, CDR1 is LGHNA and CDR2 is YNFKEQ. The CDR3 has 16 residues. Germline trimming cut 4 bases from V and 2 bases from J; bases unmatched to any gene: 8. Here the CDR3 reads CASSPSTSGRQETQYF. Partial CDR3 DNA: TGTGCCAGCAGCCCCTCGACTAGCGGACGACAAGAGACC.

Of note for this clone: The read finishes 3 residues shy of the CDR3 end, and the germline J gene is used to complete it. This chain links TRBV15 with TRBJ1-4; D unresolved. Trimming stripped 0 bases from V and 0 bases from J, with 5 bases between. CDR1 LNHNV and CDR2 YYDKDF come from the germline V gene (reference sequence). The CDR3 covers 15 residues. CDR3 in amino acids: CATSRDGTTNEKLFF. CDR3 DNA (partial): TGTGCCACCAGCAGAGATGGCACAACTAATGAAAAA.

Regarding this clone: The read terminates 3 residues ahead of where the CDR3 ends, so the germline J gene completes it. The chain joins TRBV29-1 to TRBJ2-7; possible D gene TRBD1, 7 bases. Germline CDR1 reads SQVTM; CDR2 reads ANQGSEA. The V end lost 1 base, the J end lost 1 base, and 17 bases lay between the germline ends. The CDR3 is made up of 16 amino acids. The part of the CDR3 DNA that was read is TGCAGCGTTGAAGGCAGGGGGGAATTCTCTTCCTACGAG. It codes for CSVEGRGEFSSYE. The entire CDR3 reads CSVEGRGEFSSYEQYF.

On this clone: The read comes to an end 3 residues before the CDR3 does, leaving the germline J gene to fill in the end. V gene TRBV11-3 combines with J gene TRBJ2-1; D remains unclear. V shed 4 bases and J shed 4 bases, with 8 bases lying between them. CDR1 is SGHNT and CDR2 is YENEEA in the germline V gene. There are 13 residues in the CDR3. This chain's CDR3 is CASSSGVYNEQFF. The CDR3 DNA, read in part, is TGTGCCAGCAGCTCAGGAGTTTACAATGAG. Filled out from reference TRBV11-3 and TRBJ2-1, the complete variable domain reads EAGVVQSPRYKIIEKKQPVAFWCNPISGHNTLYWYLQNLGQGPELLIRYENEEAVDDSQLPKDRFSAERLKGVDSTLKIQPAELGDSAVYLCASSSGVYNEQFFGPGTRLTVL.

Regarding this clone: The missing CDR3 end, 3 residues past where the read stops, is filled in from the germline J gene. V usage is TRBV24-1 and J usage is TRBJ1-5, with 11 bases fitting TRBD1. The CDR3 is 15 amino acids. V was pared by 3 bases and J by 5 bases, with 2 bases of the junction left unmatched. The germline V gene has CDR1 KGHDR and CDR2 SFDVKD. The CDR3 bases that were read are TGTGCCACCAGTGATCGGACAGGGGGCGATCAGCCC. Protein: CATSDRTGGDQP. The entire CDR3 protein reads CATSDRTGGDQPQHF.

CDR3 in amino acids: CSGSSGGYEQYF. The CDR3 DNA, read in part, is TGCAGTGGGTCAAGCGGGGGTTACGAG. The V gene is TRBV20-1, the J gene TRBJ2-7, with 8 bases matching TRBD2. The CDR3 is cut off 3 residues early in the read; its end comes from the germline J gene. Germline-derived CDR1 and CDR2 are DFQATT and SNEGSKA (reference sequence). The CDR3 runs to 12 residues. V trimming: 7 bases; J trimming: 4 bases; junction bases outside the gene matches: 6.

About this clone: The read falls 3 residues short of the CDR3 end, and the missing part is taken from the germline J gene. The chain recombines TRBV6-2 or TRBV6-3 with TRBJ1-2; no clear D gene. The CDR3 extends over 14 amino acids. V was clipped by 2 bases and J by 4 bases, with 11 bases between them. Per the germline V gene, CDR1 is MNHEY and CDR2 is SVGEGT. The CDR3 bases that were read are TGTGCCAGCAGTTACGTGACTGAAAGCTATGGC. This codes for CASSYVTESYG. In full, the CDR3 is CASSYVTESYGYTF.

Comment on this clone: The sequence runs out 3 residues before the end of the CDR3; the remainder is reconstructed from the germline J gene. V is TRBV28 and J is TRBJ2-7, with D perhaps TRBD1 (6 bases). Trimming shortened V by 4 bases and J by 5 bases, and 12 bases separated the two germline ends. Looked up from germline, CDR1 is MDHEN and CDR2 is SYDVKM. The CDR3 extends over 13 amino acids. The CDR3 is CASSSGTLHEQYF. CDR3 DNA, as far as it was read: TGTGCCAGCAGTTCCGGGACATTACACGAG.

With regard to this clone: The read ends 3 residues before the CDR3 terminus; that terminus is restored from the germline J gene. The chain is built from TRBV19 and TRBJ1-1; D not resolved. V dropped 5 bases and J dropped 2 bases, with 9 bases sitting between them. This CDR3 has 13 residues. Germline lookup yields CDR1 LNHDA and CDR2 SQIVND (reference sequence). The CDR3 spells CASSRYSNTEAFF. The CDR3 DNA, read in part, is TGTGCCAGTAGTCGATACAGTAACACTGAA.

A word on this clone: The read terminates 3 residues ahead of where the CDR3 ends, so the germline J gene completes it. The V gene is TRBV18, the J gene TRBJ2-5; D gene unclear. This CDR3 is 13 amino acids long. Germline V gene sequence: CDR1 KGHSH, CDR2 LQKENI. V gave up 2 bases and J gave up 3 bases, with 7 bases separating them. The DNA read from the CDR3 is TGTGCCAGCTCACCAGGGCACAAAGAGACC. Its protein is CASSPGHKET. The full CDR3 is CASSPGHKETQYF.

In the case of this clone: The read halts 3 residues ahead of the CDR3 end, with the missing end drawn from the germline J gene. The J gene is TRBJ1-1, the V gene TRBV10-1, with 9 bases identical to TRBD1. The trim removed 6 bases at V and 1 base at J, leaving 3 bases unmatched. Germline V gene data show CDR1 as WNHNN and CDR2 as SYGVQD (reference sequence). The CDR3 contains 14 residues. CDR3 residues: CASREGQGNTEAFF. CDR3 bases read: TGCGCCAGCAGAGAGGGACAGGGGAACACTGAA.

Notes on this clone: The CDR3 is cut off 3 residues early in the read; its end comes from the germline J gene. The chain uses TRBV20-1 and TRBJ2-1, with 8 bases aligning to TRBD2. The V and J ends lost 6 bases and 1 base, in that order; junction bases with no gene match: 20. Germline V gives CDR1 DFQATT, CDR2 SNEGSKA (reference sequence). The length of the CDR3 is 19 residues. The CDR3 bases that were read are TGCAGTGCCGGCGGGAGGTTGCGGGGGGCCACAGATTCCTACAATGAG. Its protein product is CSAGGRLRGATDSYNE. The whole CDR3 region reads CSAGGRLRGATDSYNEQFF.

Of note for this clone: The observed sequence ends 3 residues before the CDR3 terminus, with the missing tail filled in from the germline J gene. The rearrangement joins TRBV29-1 to TRBJ1-4; D is unresolved. CDR1 is SQVTM, CDR2 ANQGSEA, per germline. Trimming stripped 4 bases from V and 1 base from J, with 7 bases between. CDR3 length: 13 residues. CDR3 residues: CSVVRLTNEKLFF. The CDR3 bases that were read are TGCAGCGTTGTCAGACTAACTAATGAAAAA.

Notes on this clone: The sequenced fragment ends 3 residues before the CDR3 boundary, so the rest is inferred from the germline J gene. This chain uses TRBV27 with TRBJ1-6; D remains ambiguous. CDR1 and CDR2 (germline): MNHEY, SMNVEV (reference sequence). V was cut by 3 bases and J by 10 bases, with 4 bases left in between. The CDR3 loop spans 11 amino acids. The sequenced part of the CDR3 DNA is TGTGCCAGCAGTTTTAAATCACCC. It specifies CASSFKSP. The full CDR3 reads CASSFKSPLHF.